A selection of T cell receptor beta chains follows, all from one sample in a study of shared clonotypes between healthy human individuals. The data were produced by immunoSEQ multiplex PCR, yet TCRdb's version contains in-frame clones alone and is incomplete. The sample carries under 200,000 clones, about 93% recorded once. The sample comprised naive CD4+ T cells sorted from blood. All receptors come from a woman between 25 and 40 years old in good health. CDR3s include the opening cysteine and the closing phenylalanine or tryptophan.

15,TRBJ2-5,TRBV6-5,CASTPSALAGAAQYF
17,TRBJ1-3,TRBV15,CATSREGQGVGGNTIYF
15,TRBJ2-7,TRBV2,CASSPLAQSSYEQYF
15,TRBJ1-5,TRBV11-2,CASSLQGGSNQPQHF
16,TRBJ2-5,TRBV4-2,CASSQASVAVQETQYF
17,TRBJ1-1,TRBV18,CASSPFNPDRGNTEAFF
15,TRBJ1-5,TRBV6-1,CASSPGHPSNQPQHF
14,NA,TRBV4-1,CASSQAGGGYEQYF
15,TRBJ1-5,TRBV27,CASSSNRFSNQPQHF
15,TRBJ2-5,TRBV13,CASRRRLGVQETQYF
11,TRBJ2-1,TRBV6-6,CASKKANEQFF
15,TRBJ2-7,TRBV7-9,CASSIDSLWSYEQYF
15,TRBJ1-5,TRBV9,CASSVDPGIGQPQHF
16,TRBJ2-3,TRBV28,CASSFPTRYGDYTQYF
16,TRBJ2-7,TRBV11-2,CASSRGTRPKSYEQYF
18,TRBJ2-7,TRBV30,CAWSSTGGRTSGSHEQYF
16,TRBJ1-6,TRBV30,CAWRTPGGHRTSPLHF
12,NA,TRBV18,CASSPQGGEQYF
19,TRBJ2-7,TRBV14,CARGHQNRDRGRGTYEQYF
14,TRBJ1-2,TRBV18,CASSPGSPNYGYTF
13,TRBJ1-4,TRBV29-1,CSVKTAANEKLFF
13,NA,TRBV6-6,CASRDGTSYEQYF
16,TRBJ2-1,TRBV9,CASSVVPQGQHNEQFF
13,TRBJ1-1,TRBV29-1,CSFGDRGGTEAFF
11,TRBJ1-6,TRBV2,CASRLRTPLHF
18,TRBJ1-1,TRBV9,CASMAGCLEGLENTEAFF
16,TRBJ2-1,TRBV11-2,CASSLAGTSGSGEQFF
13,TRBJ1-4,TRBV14,CASRGGRIEKLFF
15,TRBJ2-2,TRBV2,CASRWTSGGTGELFF
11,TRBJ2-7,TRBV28,CASSFFYEQYF
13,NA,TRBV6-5,CASSSGTTYEQYF
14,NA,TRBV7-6,CASSFSGTSSEQYF
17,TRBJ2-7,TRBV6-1,CASSEALTSVWTYEQYF
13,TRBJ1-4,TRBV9,CASSVGDLEKLFF
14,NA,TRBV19,CASSNGRGQYEQYF
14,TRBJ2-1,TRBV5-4,CASSKGLGDNEQFF
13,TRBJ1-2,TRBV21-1,CASSHGGNYGYTF
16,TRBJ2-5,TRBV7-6,CASSLSGQGFSETQYF
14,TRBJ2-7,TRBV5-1,CASSPGLTRGEQYF
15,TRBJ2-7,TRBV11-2,CASSFRGFGWDEQYF
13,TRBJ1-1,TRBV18,CASSPMESTEAFF
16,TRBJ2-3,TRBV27,CASSSPAGPATDTQYF